The 29 T cell receptor beta chains reported below all come from one sample, sequenced in a study of blood T cell repertoires in COVID-19. The data were produced by immunoSEQ multiplex PCR, yet TCRdb's version contains in-frame clones alone and is incomplete. The repertoire holds around 310,000 clones, approximately 92% seen once, with more than 6% in the top ten. Sequenced material: peripheral blood. The receptor set was obtained from a woman in her thirties with COVID-19, enrolled during active disease.

CDR3 coding DNA: TGTGCCAGCAGGCAAACAGGGGGATTAGGGGAAAAACTGTTTTTT. Translated: CASRQTGGLGEKLFF. The V and J genes are TRBV7-8 and TRBJ1-4, with 8 bases matching TRBD1. This CDR3 contains 15 residues. The germline CDR1 and CDR2 sequences are SGHVS and FQNEAQ. V lost 6 bases and J lost 8; bases outside the gene matches: 11. Drawing the rest from reference TRBV7-8 and TRBJ1-4, the complete variable domain is GAGVSQSPRYKVAKRGQDVALRCDPISGHVSLFWYQQALGQGPEFLTYFQNEAQLDKSGLPSDRFFAERPEGSVSTLKIQRTQQEDSAVYLCASRQTGGLGEKLFFGSGTQLSVL.

The chain recombines TRBV9 with TRBJ1-6, with D possibly being TRBD1 (5 bases). Deletions cut 4 bases from V and 1 base from J, with 15 bases between. The germline V gene has CDR1 SGDLS and CDR2 YYNGEE. The CDR3 has 17 amino acids. The CDR3 DNA reads as TGTGCCAGCAGCTCCAGCCCAGGGAGGTCCTATAATTCACCCCTCCACTTT. Translated: CASSSSPGRSYNSPLHF. Complete variable domain (other parts from reference TRBV9 and TRBJ1-6): DSGVTQTPKHLITATGQRVTLRCSPRSGDLSVYWYQQSLDQGLQFLIQYYNGEERAKGNILERFSAQQFPDLHSELNLSSLELGDSALYFCASSSSPGRSYNSPLHFGNGTRLTVT.

The rearrangement uses TRBV5-4 and TRBJ2-5; D gene unclear. V shed 0 bases and J shed 5 bases, with 14 bases lying between them. Germline V CDR1 and CDR2: SGHNT, YYREEE (reference sequence). The CDR3 consists of 15 residues. The CDR3, as DNA: TGTGCCAGCAGCTTGGCTCCTCGCCAGTTCGAGACCCAGTACTTC. Its translation: CASSLAPRQFETQYF.

This clone was detected ten times or more. The genes are TRBV4-3 and TRBJ2-7; 7 positions agree with TRBD1. The V gene end was trimmed by 0 bases and the J gene end by 3 bases; junction bases not matched to a gene: 2. This CDR3 contains 14 residues. From germline, CDR1 is LGHNA and CDR2 YSLEER. CDR3 coding DNA: TGCGCCAGCAGCCAAGACAGGGGGAACTACGAGCAGTACTTC. Its protein is CASSQDRGNYEQYF.

This clone has only one observation. V usage is TRBV10-3 and J usage is TRBJ1-2, with TRBD1 matching 9 bases. Trimming took 2 bases from V and 8 from J; bases not matched to a gene: 6. This CDR3 spans 14 amino acids. Germline V gene lookup returns CDR1 ENHRY and CDR2 SYGVKD. CDR3 nucleotide sequence: TGTGCCATCAGTGAGGGAAACAGGGGGCGCGGCTACACCTTC. Amino acids: CAISEGNRGRGYTF.

The rearrangement joins TRBV5-1 to TRBJ2-1; 15 bases align to TRBD2. The CDR3 runs 16 residues. Germline V gene sequence: CDR1 SGHRS, CDR2 YFSETQ. The V gene end was trimmed by 4 bases and the J gene end by 9 bases; junction bases not matched to a gene: 8. This chain's CDR3 is CASSLGGTSGRIEQFF. CDR3 nucleotides: TGCGCCAGCAGCCTGGGAGGGACTAGCGGGAGGATTGAGCAGTTCTTC.

The chain carries TRBV12-3 or TRBV12-4 and TRBJ1-1, with D unresolved. This CDR3 has 12 residues. Trimming removed 3 bases from V and 8 bases from J, with 10 bases in between. This CDR3 is CASSFSLGEAFF. The CDR3 bases are TGTGCCAGCAGTTTTAGTCTAGGAGAAGCTTTCTTT.

The chain couples TRBV3-1 (or the pseudogene TRBV3-2) to TRBJ1-2; D is unclear. The germline V gene has CDR1 LGHDT and CDR2 YNNKEL (reference sequence). The CDR3 spans 15 residues. The V gene lost 1 base and the J gene lost 4 bases, with 13 bases spanning the gap. The chain's CDR3 is CASSQGVTAVYGYTF. CDR3 coding DNA: TGTGCCAGCAGCCAAGGGGTAACTGCGGTCTATGGCTACACCTTC.

The chain recombines TRBV18 with TRBJ1-5, with 9 positions matching TRBD1. Germline trimming cut 2 bases from V and 4 bases from J; bases unmatched to any gene: 3. Germline loops: CDR1 KGHSH, CDR2 LQKENI. The CDR3 is made up of 15 amino acids. CDR3 residues: CASSPMDRGNQPQHF. CDR3 nucleotide sequence: TGTGCCAGCTCACCAATGGACAGGGGAAATCAGCCCCAGCATTTT.

The CDR3 reads CASSLEVGQNYGYTF. The CDR3 DNA follows: TGTGCCAGCAGCTTAGAAGTTGGGCAGAACTATGGCTACACCTTC. The gene calls are TRBV7-2 and TRBJ1-2; no firm D call. The CDR3 is made up of 15 amino acids. V lost 1 base to trimming and J lost 2 bases, with 11 bases between them. From germline, CDR1 is SGHTA and CDR2 FQGNSA.

The rearrangement links TRBV5-1 to TRBJ2-1; the match to TRBD2 covers 9 bases. V shed 0 bases, J shed 4 bases, and the junction held 2 bases outside the gene matches. CDR1 is SGHRS, CDR2 YFSETQ, per germline. This CDR3 has 15 residues. The CDR3 sequence: CASSLALAGYNEQFF. CDR3 nucleotide sequence: TGCGCCAGCAGCTTGGCGCTAGCGGGGTACAATGAGCAGTTCTTC.

The chain combines TRBV4-1 with TRBJ1-3; D is unresolved. The length of the CDR3 is 15 residues. Germline assignment: CDR1 MGHRA and CDR2 YSYEKL. V lost 0 bases to trimming and J lost 1 base, with 7 bases between them. The CDR3 sequence is CASSQDASSGNTIYF. DNA for the CDR3: TGCGCCAGCAGCCAAGATGCCAGTTCTGGAAACACCATATATTTT.

The chain has TRBV24-1 and TRBJ2-6; 9 bases are a match to TRBD1. V dropped 3 bases and J dropped 0; count of bases not matched to a gene: 5. This CDR3 spans 18 amino acids. Germline loops: CDR1 KGHDR, CDR2 SFDVKD. The CDR3 sequence is CATSDPGTGISGANVLTF. The CDR3 nucleotides are TGTGCCACCAGTGATCCCGGGACAGGGATCTCTGGGGCCAACGTCCTGACTTTC.

The V and J genes are TRBV20-1 and TRBJ2-1, with no clear D. Trimming pared 7 bases from V and 7 bases from J, leaving 8 bases between. From germline, CDR1 is DFQATT and CDR2 SNEGSKA (reference sequence). The CDR3 spans 10 residues. CDR3 sequence (DNA): TGCAGTGGGCTCGGGAATGAGCAGTTCTTC. Protein product: CSGLGNEQFF.

V is TRBV5-1 and J is TRBJ1-1; 7 bases are a match to TRBD1. In germline, CDR1 is SGHRS, CDR2 YFSETQ. The CDR3 sequence is 14 residues long. Trimming at V came to 0 bases and at J to 3 bases, leaving 2 bases not matched to a gene. CDR3 nucleotide sequence: TGCGCCAGCAGCTTGGCAAGGGGGCACACTGAAGCTTTCTTT. This translates into CASSLARGHTEAFF.

This chain's CDR3 is CASSPQGRETQYF. The CDR3 nucleotides are TGCGCCAGCAGCCCCCAGGGGCGGGAGACCCAGTACTTC. The chain recombines TRBV4-1 with TRBJ2-5; tentatively, D is TRBD1 (6 bases). The germline V and J ends were trimmed by 4 bases and 5 bases, with 11 bases remaining between them. CDR1 and CDR2 from the germline V gene are MGHRA and YSYEKL. CDR3 length equals 13 residues.

The chain has TRBV18 and TRBJ1-3; 9 positions match TRBD1. The CDR3 consists of 18 residues. The V gene end was trimmed by 4 bases and the J gene end by 2 bases; junction bases not matched to a gene: 12. Germline CDR1 KGHSH, CDR2 LQKENI. The CDR3 sequence is CASSHATTGGLTGNTIYF. CDR3 DNA sequence: TGTGCCAGCTCACACGCTACAACAGGGGGCTTGACTGGAAACACCATATATTTT.

The V gene is TRBV10-3, the J gene TRBJ2-2; possibly TRBD1 for D (5 bases). The germline V gene has CDR1 ENHRY and CDR2 SYGVKD. V lost 2 bases, J lost 5 bases, and 12 bases lay in between. The CDR3 runs to 15 residues. CDR3 residues: CAISEGRDPTGELFF. The CDR3 nucleotides read TGTGCCATCAGTGAGGGCAGGGATCCAACCGGGGAGCTGTTTTTT.

The chain is built from TRBV11-2 and TRBJ2-5; TRBD2 might be the D (5 bases). Germline V lookup: CDR1 SGHAT, CDR2 FQNNGV. This CDR3 has 13 residues. V lost 3 bases to trimming and J lost 1 base, with 6 bases between them. The CDR3 region has the DNA TGTGCCAGCAGCTTGGAGGTCCAAGAGACCCAGTACTTC. Protein: CASSLEVQETQYF.

The CDR3 protein is CASSYSGDYRDGYTF. CDR3 bases: TGTGCCAGCAGTTACTCCGGGGATTACCGGGATGGCTACACCTTC. This chain connects TRBV6-5 to TRBJ1-2, with no clear D. Germline values: CDR1 MNHEY, CDR2 SVGAGI. The ends were cut back, 0 bases at V and 6 bases at J, with 14 bases in the middle. This CDR3 comprises 15 residues.

V gene TRBV2 combines with J gene TRBJ1-5; 7 bases are shared with TRBD1. V trimming: 6 bases; J trimming: 0 bases; junction bases outside the gene matches: 2. Germline V gene lookup returns CDR1 SNHLY and CDR2 FYNNEI. This CDR3 is built from 14 residues. The CDR3 here is CASRGTDSNQPQHF. The CDR3 region has the DNA TGTGCCAGCAGGGGGACAGATAGCAATCAGCCCCAGCATTTT.

Only one count was recorded for this clone. The V call is TRBV30, the J call TRBJ2-2; 12 bases agree with TRBD2. Trimming removed 3 bases from V and 0 bases from J; junction bases left unmatched: 11. The CDR3 loop spans 19 amino acids. The germline V gene encodes CDR1 GTSNPN and CDR2 SVGIG (reference sequence). The CDR3, as DNA: TGTGCCTGGAGAAAGGGAACCGGGACTAGCGGGCCGAACACCGGGGAGCTGTTTTTT. This encodes CAWRKGTGTSGPNTGELFF.

This sequence joins TRBV27 and TRBJ2-7; possible D gene TRBD1, 5 bases. The germline CDR1 and CDR2 sequences are MNHEY and SMNVEV (reference sequence). Trimming removed 3 bases at V and 4 bases at J, with 13 bases between. The CDR3 spans 14 residues. The CDR3 sequence: CASSFIGAGYEQYF. The CDR3 region has the DNA TGTGCCAGCAGTTTTATCGGAGCAGGGTACGAGCAGTACTTC.

The chain uses TRBV6-2 or TRBV6-3 and TRBJ1-5; TRBD1 might be the D (6 bases). Trimming removed 0 bases from V and 6 bases from J, with 12 bases in between. The CDR3 spans 15 residues. The germline V gene has CDR1 MNHEY and CDR2 SVGEGT. The CDR3 sequence is CASSYSLRGGQPQHF. In nucleotides, the CDR3 is TGTGCCAGCAGTTACTCGCTCAGGGGTGGTCAGCCCCAGCATTTT.

The chain has TRBV14 and TRBJ1-4, with 7 positions matching TRBD1. There are 21 residues in the CDR3. CDR1 is SGHDN, CDR2 FVKESK, per germline. Germline trimming cut 0 bases from V and 3 bases from J; bases unmatched to any gene: 19. CDR3 amino acids: CASSQDPRGQSRSSPNEKLFF. The CDR3 DNA reads TGTGCCAGCAGCCAAGATCCCCGGGGACAGTCCCGCAGTTCGCCTAATGAAAAACTGTTTTTT.

The chain employs TRBV4-1 and TRBJ2-2, with D uncertain. Deletions cut 4 bases from V and 3 bases from J, with 9 bases between. Germline V gene data show CDR1 as MGHRA and CDR2 as YSYEKL. The CDR3 length is 14 residues. DNA for the CDR3: TGCGCCAGCAGCCCCGGTGCGGACACCGGGGAGCTGTTTTTT. As protein: CASSPGADTGELFF.

V usage is TRBV28 and J usage is TRBJ1-5, with unresolved D. Germline assignment: CDR1 MDHEN and CDR2 SYDVKM. Trimming removed 5 bases at V and 7 bases at J, with 15 bases between. The CDR3 is 14 amino acids. CDR3 in DNA: TGTGCCAGCAGTCCAGGCCTCCGCGAACAGCCCCAGCATTTT. Amino acids: CASSPGLREQPQHF. Variable domain in full (rest from reference TRBV28 and TRBJ1-5): DVKVTQSSRYLVKRTGEKVFLECVQDMDHENMFWYRQDPGLGLRLIYFSYDVKMKEKGDIPEGYSVSREKKERFSLILESASTNQTSMYLCASSPGLREQPQHFGDGTRLSIL.

V usage is TRBV5-6 and J usage is TRBJ2-4; D gene ambiguous. V was cut by 1 base and J by 0 bases, with 11 bases left in between. Per germline, CDR1 SGHDT and CDR2 YYEEEE. The CDR3 covers 16 residues. CDR3 bases: TGTGCCAGCAGCTTGAGTAGCTCCCTAGCCAAAAACATTCAGTACTTC. It is translated as CASSLSSSLAKNIQYF.

The V call is TRBV4-3, the J call TRBJ2-7, with 7 bases identical to TRBD1. With 3 bases clipped from V and 1 base from J, the junction kept 6 bases outside the gene matches. This CDR3 comprises 15 residues. Per germline, CDR1 LGHNA and CDR2 YSLEER. The CDR3 region is CASSHRDSSSYEQYF. CDR3 DNA sequence: TGCGCCAGCAGCCATCGGGACAGTTCGTCCTACGAGCAGTACTTC.